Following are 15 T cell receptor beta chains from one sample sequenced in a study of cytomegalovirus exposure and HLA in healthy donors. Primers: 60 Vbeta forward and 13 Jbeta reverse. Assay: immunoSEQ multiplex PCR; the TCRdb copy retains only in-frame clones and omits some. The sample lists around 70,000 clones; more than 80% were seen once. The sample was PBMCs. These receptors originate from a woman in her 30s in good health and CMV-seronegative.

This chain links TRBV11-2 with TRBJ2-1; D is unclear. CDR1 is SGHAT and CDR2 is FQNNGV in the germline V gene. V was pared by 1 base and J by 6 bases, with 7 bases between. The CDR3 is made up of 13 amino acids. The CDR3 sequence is CASSLGPGNEQFF. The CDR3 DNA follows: TGTGCCAGCAGCTTAGGTCCCGGCAATGAGCAGTTCTTC.

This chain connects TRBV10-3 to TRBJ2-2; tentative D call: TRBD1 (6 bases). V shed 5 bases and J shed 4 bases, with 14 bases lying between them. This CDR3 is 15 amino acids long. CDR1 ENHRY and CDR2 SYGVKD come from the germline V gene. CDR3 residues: CAISLGATSTGELFF. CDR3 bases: TGTGCCATCAGTCTGGGGGCTACCAGCACCGGGGAGCTGTTTTTT.

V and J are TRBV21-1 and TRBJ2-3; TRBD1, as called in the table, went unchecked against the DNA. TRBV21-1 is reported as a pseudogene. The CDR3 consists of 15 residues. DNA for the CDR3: TGTGCCAGCAGCACCCGGACAGGACTCACAGATACGCAGTATTTT. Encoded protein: CASSTRTGLTDTQYF.

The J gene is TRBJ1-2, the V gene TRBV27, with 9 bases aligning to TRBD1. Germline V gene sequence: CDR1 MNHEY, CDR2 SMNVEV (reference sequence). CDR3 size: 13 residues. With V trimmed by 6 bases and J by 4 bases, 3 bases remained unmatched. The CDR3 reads CASSQDRGYGYTF. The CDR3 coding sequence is TGTGCCAGCAGCCAGGACAGGGGCTATGGCTACACCTTC.

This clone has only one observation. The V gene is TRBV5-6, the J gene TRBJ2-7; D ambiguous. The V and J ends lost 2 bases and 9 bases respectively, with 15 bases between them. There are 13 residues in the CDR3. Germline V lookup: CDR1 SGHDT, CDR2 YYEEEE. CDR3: CASSFRPTTGQYF. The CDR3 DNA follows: TGTGCCAGCAGCTTTAGACCCACTACGGGGCAGTACTTC. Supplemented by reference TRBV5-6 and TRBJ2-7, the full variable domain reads DAGVTQSPTHLIKTRGQQVTLRCSPKSGHDTVSWYQQALGQGPQFIFQYYEEEERQRGNFPDRFSGHQFPNYSSELNVNALLLGDSALYLCASSFRPTTGQYFGPGTRLTVT.

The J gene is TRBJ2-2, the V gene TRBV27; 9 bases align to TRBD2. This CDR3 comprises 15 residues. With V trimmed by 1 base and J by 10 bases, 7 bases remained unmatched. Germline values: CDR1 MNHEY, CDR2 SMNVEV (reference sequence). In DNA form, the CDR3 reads TGTGCCAGCAGTTTATGGAGTAGCGGGAGTGCGGAGCTGTTTTTT. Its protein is CASSLWSSGSAELFF.

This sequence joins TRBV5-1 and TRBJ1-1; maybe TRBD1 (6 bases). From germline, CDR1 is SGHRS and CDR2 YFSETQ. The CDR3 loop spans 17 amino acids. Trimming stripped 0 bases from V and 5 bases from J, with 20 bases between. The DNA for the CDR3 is TGCGCCAGCAGCTTGGGGGCTGGACAGTCGATAAGGACTGAAGCTTTCTTT. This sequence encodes CASSLGAGQSIRTEAFF.

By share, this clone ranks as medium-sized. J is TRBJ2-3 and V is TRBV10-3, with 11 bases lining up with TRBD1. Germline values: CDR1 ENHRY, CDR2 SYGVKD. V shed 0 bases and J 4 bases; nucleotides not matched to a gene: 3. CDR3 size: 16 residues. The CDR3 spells CAISESPGQGADTQYF. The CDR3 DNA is TGTGCCATCAGTGAGTCTCCGGGACAGGGGGCAGATACGCAGTATTTT.

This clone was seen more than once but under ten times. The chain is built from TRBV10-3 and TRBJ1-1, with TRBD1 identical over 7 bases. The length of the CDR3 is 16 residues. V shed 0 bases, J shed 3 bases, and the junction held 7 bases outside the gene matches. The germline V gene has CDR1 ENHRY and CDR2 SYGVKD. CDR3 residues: CAISESRGRLHTEAFF. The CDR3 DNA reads TGTGCCATCAGTGAGTCCAGGGGGAGGCTGCACACTGAAGCTTTCTTT.

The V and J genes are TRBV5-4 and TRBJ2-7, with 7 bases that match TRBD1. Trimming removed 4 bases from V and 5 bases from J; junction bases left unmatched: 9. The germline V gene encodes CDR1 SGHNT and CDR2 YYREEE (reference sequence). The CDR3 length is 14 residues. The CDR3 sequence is CASSTTGKGDEQYF. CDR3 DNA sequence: TGTGCCAGCAGCACGACAGGGAAAGGCGACGAGCAGTACTTC.

The CDR3 nucleotides are TGTGCCAGCAGTTCCTTAGCGGGAGCCCAAGAGACCCAGTACTTC. Translation: CASSSLAGAQETQYF. This rearrangement joins TRBV28 to TRBJ2-5; 9 bases line up with TRBD2. With 4 bases clipped from V and 1 base from J, the junction kept 4 bases outside the gene matches. From germline, CDR1 is MDHEN and CDR2 SYDVKM. The CDR3 contains 15 residues. Looking up the rest from reference TRBV28 and TRBJ2-5 gives the full variable domain: DVKVTQSSRYLVKRTGEKVFLECVQDMDHENMFWYRQDPGLGLRLIYFSYDVKMKEKGDIPEGYSVSREKKERFSLILESASTNQTSMYLCASSSLAGAQETQYFGPGTRLLVL.

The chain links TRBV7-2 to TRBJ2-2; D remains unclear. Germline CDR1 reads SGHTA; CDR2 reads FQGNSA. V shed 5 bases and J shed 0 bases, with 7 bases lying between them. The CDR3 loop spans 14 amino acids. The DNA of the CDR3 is TGTGCCAGCAGCCCCCCTACGAACACCGGGGAGCTGTTTTTT. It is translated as CASSPPTNTGELFF.

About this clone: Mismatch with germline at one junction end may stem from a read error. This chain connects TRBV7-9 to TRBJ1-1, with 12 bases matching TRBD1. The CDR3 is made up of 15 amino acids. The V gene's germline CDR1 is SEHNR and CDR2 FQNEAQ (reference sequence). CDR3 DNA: TGTTCCAGCAGCCAGGGACAGGGGGCATCTTCTGAAGCTTTCTTT. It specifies CSSSQGQGASSEAFF.

The CDR3 loop is CASSPRPGTSGYEQYF. The CDR3 region has the DNA TGTGCCAGCAGCCCCCGACCCGGGACTAGCGGCTACGAGCAGTACTTC. The rearrangement joins TRBV9 to TRBJ2-7, with TRBD2 identical over 11 bases. The CDR3 consists of 16 residues. CDR1 and CDR2 (germline): SGDLS, YYNGEE. The junction had 9 bases not matched to a gene; V was cut back by 4 bases and J by 3 bases.

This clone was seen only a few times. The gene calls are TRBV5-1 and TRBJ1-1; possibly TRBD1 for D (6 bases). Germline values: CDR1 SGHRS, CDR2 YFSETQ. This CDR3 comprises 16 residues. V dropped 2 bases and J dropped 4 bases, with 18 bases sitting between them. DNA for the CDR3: TGCGCCAGCAGCTTAACGGTACAGGGTATCGGCACTGAAGCTTTCTTT. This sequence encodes CASSLTVQGIGTEAFF.